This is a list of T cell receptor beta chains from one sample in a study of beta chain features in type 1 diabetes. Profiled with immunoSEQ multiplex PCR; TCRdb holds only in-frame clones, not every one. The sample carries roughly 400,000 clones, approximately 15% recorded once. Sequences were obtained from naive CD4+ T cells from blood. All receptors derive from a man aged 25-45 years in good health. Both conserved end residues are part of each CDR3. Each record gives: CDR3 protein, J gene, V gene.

CASSLVPASTDTQYF | TRBJ2-3 | TRBV13
CASIPVGLTRLNEQFF | TRBJ2-1 | TRBV7-8
CAWTRPTEAFF | TRBJ1-1 | TRBV30
CASSPQSTGELFF | TRBJ2-2 | TRBV19
CASSLPMSRSNQPQHF | TRBJ1-5 | TRBV19
CASSQETGGYNSPLHF | TRBJ1-6 | TRBV4-3
CASSGGTFQRETQYF | TRBJ2-5 | TRBV9
CASSQGWEDTQYF | TRBJ2-3 | TRBV4-3
CASSHSRLNTEAFF | TRBJ1-1 | TRBV14
CATSRDIGQGVNIQYF | TRBJ2-4 | TRBV15
CASSLESTAGELFF | TRBJ2-2 | TRBV7-9
CASSPRLAAGPQETQYF | TRBJ2-5 | TRBV18
CASSDRESTEAFF | TRBJ1-1 | TRBV6-4
CATSRDRGAYGYTF | TRBJ1-2 | TRBV15
CASSQEVYNEQFF | TRBJ2-1 | TRBV14
CSAGTGLIYGYTF | TRBJ1-2 | TRBV29-1
CATSRDQGRYGYTF | TRBJ1-2 | TRBV15
CASSRQYSYEQYF | TRBJ2-7 | TRBV11-2
CASSYSKGYEQYF | TRBJ2-7 | TRBV6-6
CASSYRIWGVVYGYTF | TRBJ1-2 | TRBV7-2
CASGRDLSTDTQYF | TRBJ2-3 | TRBV12-5
CASSARQNLAKNIQYF | TRBJ2-4 | TRBV2
CASSETSGGSYQETQYF | TRBJ2-5 | TRBV9